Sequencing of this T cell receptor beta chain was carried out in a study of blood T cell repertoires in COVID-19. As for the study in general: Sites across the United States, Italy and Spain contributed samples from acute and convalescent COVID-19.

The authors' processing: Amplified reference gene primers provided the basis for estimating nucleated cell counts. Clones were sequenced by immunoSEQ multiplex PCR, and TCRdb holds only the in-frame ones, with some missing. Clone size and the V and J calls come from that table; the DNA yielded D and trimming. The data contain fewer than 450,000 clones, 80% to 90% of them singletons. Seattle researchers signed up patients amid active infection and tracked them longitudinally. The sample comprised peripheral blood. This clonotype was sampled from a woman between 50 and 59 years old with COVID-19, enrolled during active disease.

The CDR3 nucleotides read TGTGCCAGCAGCAAAGATCGGGGAGGGTACGAGCAGTACTTC. Its protein is CASSKDRGGYEQYF. The V call is TRBV21-1, the J call TRBJ2-7; the listed D gene, TRBD2, was not tested against the DNA. TRBV21-1 is designated a pseudogene. This CDR3 spans 14 amino acids.